This T cell receptor beta chain is from a study of T-cell memory formation after mild COVID-19. V was trimmed by 0 bases and J by 7 bases, leaving 11 bases between them. There are 15 residues in the CDR3. Germline V gives CDR1 SGHRS, CDR2 YFSETQ. Using its own MiXCR run on the 5' RACE reads, TCRdb lists one record per CDR3 protein. The sample shows 200,000 to 250,000 distinct CDR3 sequences, more than 8% of them seen only once. The source material was PBMCs or a T cell subset sorted from them (not recorded which). The chain couples TRBV5-1 to TRBJ1-6, with D perhaps matching TRBD1 (6 bases). This receptor was identified in a man in his late teens or twenties who had mild COVID-19 (a few samples of this study predate the infection). Cell type and time point are not known. The CDR3: CASSLDQGGNSPLHF. CDR3 coding DNA: TGCGCCAGCAGCTTGGACCAAGGGGGGAATTCACCCCTCCACTTT.